This is a list of T cell receptor beta chains from one sample in a study of cytotoxic CD8 clonotypes in ibrutinib-treated CLL. Produced via immunoSEQ multiplex PCR; TCRdb's table is partial and in-frame only. The profile shows approximately 130,000 clones, roughly 84% of them singletons. This specimen was PBMCs, taken after 24 months of ibrutinib treatment. The receptors originated from a human donor with chronic lymphocytic leukemia. CDR3s include the opening cysteine and the closing phenylalanine or tryptophan. D genes are given only for firm matches. Clone size appears in some rows only: once, few, many, or a class for an expanded clone.

d_gene	abundance	v_gene	j_gene	CDR3aa	CDR3nt
.	.	TRBV7-2	TRBJ2-2	CASSADSNTGELFF	TGTGCCAGCAGCGCAGACAGCAACACCGGGGAGCTGTTTTTT
.	once	TRBV6-5	TRBJ2-5	CASSGGQLQETQYF	TGTGCCAGCAGTGGAGGACAACTACAAGAGACCCAGTACTTC
TRBD1	.	TRBV5-4	TRBJ2-5	CASSRTGQETQYF	TGTGCCAGCAGCAGGACAGGACAAGAGACCCAGTACTTC
.	.	TRBV4-3	TRBJ1-1	CASSPGSLNTEAFF	TGCGCCAGCAGCCCCGGGTCGCTGAACACTGAAGCTTTCTTT
TRBD1	.	TRBV29-1	TRBJ1-2	CSVSGDSLGGYTF	TGCAGCGTTTCCGGGGACAGTTTAGGTGGCTACACCTTC
.	.	TRBV5-4	TRBJ2-6	CASSLAGRAPYSGANVLTF	TGTGCCAGCAGCTTGGCCGGCAGGGCTCCTTACTCTGGGGCCAACGTCCTGACTTTC
.	.	TRBV7-2	TRBJ1-2	CASSSSRDTYGYTF	TGTGCCAGCAGCTCGTCCCGGGACACATATGGCTACACCTTC
TRBD1	.	TRBV6-6	TRBJ2-1	CASSYGQDYEQFF	TGTGCCAGCAGTTACGGACAGGACTATGAGCAGTTCTTC
.	.	TRBV18	TRBJ1-2	CASSPSGVGNGYTF	TGTGCCAGCTCACCGTCGGGAGTAGGAAATGGCTACACCTTC
TRBD1	.	TRBV19	TRBJ1-1	CASTPLGQGGDTEAFF	TGTGCCAGTACCCCTCTTGGACAGGGTGGGGACACTGAAGCTTTCTTT
TRBD1	.	TRBV6-5	TRBJ1-6	CASSVAGGPLHF	TGTGCCAGCAGTGTAGCAGGGGGACCCCTCCACTTT
.	.	TRBV5-1	TRBJ1-2	CASSIETNYGYTF	TGCGCCAGCAGCATAGAAACTAACTATGGCTACACCTTC
.	.	TRBV6-5	TRBJ2-5	CASKQGWGETQYF	TGTGCCAGCAAACAGGGATGGGGAGAGACCCAGTACTTC
.	once	TRBV6-5	TRBJ1-3	CASSYGWDTGNTIYF	TGTGCCAGCAGTTACGGGTGGGACACTGGAAACACCATATATTTT
TRBD1	.	TRBV5-1	TRBJ2-5	CASSTLLGQGEQYF	TGCGCCAGCAGCACCCTACTGGGGCAGGGGGAGCAGTACTTC
TRBD1	once	TRBV7-2	TRBJ1-2	CASSQRTGQITSLGYTF	TGTGCCAGCAGCCAACGGACAGGGCAAATAACTTCACTTGGCTACACCTTC
.	.	TRBV9	TRBJ2-7	CASSAGGQGIGEQYF	TGTGCCAGCAGCGCCGGGGGCCAGGGGATCGGCGAGCAGTACTTC
.	.	TRBV7-2	TRBJ2-5	CASSLVSRETQYF	TGTGCCAGCAGCTTAGTTTCTCGGGAGACCCAGTACTTC
.	.	TRBV6-6	TRBJ1-2	CASSYLRVGDYGYTF	TGTGCCAGCAGTTATTTAAGGGTTGGGGACTATGGCTACACCTTC
TRBD1	.	TRBV4-2	TRBJ1-1	CASSQGGTGRTEAFF	TGTGCCAGCAGCCAAGGGGGGACAGGGAGGACTGAAGCTTTCTTT
TRBD2	.	TRBV5-1	TRBJ2-7	CASKLERGTYEQYF	TGCGCCAGCAAATTGGAGCGGGGTACCTACGAGCAGTACTTC
TRBD1	.	TRBV10-3	TRBJ2-7	CAIRGQLTYEQYF	TGTGCCATCAGGGGACAGCTGACCTACGAGCAGTACTTC
.	once	TRBV28	TRBJ2-5	CASSLPGQETQYF	TGTGCCAGCAGTTTACCGGGGCAAGAGACCCAGTACTTC
.	many	TRBV19	TRBJ1-2	CASTPTGTLGYTF	TGTGCCAGTACTCCGACAGGCACTCTCGGCTACACCTTC
.	.	TRBV5-1	TRBJ2-3	CASRDRDGGVDTQYF	TGCGCCAGCAGAGATCGGGACGGGGGAGTCGATACGCAGTATTTT
.	.	TRBV7-2	TRBJ2-7	CASSLAGTTRYEQYF	TGTGCCAGCAGCTTAGCTGGCACGACCCGCTACGAGCAGTACTTC
TRBD1	.	TRBV30	TRBJ1-1	CAWGGQGAFLTEAFF	TGTGCCTGGGGGGGACAGGGGGCATTCCTGACTGAAGCTTTCTTT
.	.	TRBV21-1	TRBJ1-1	CASSRTVNTEAFF	TGTGCCAGCAGCCGGACAGTGAACACTGAAGCTTTCTTT
.	.	TRBV4-3	TRBJ2-4	CASSQVQGYIQYF	TGCGCCAGCAGCCAAGTCCAGGGGTACATTCAGTACTTC
.	.	TRBV7-8	TRBJ1-5	CASSLRRGTGGNQPQHF	TGTGCCAGCAGCTTACGAAGGGGGACGGGGGGCAATCAGCCCCAGCATTTT
TRBD1	.	TRBV10-1	TRBJ1-1	CATSIRGRDRGRNTEAFF	TGCGCCACCTCGATCCGGGGGCGGGACAGGGGGCGGAACACTGAAGCTTTCTTT
.	.	TRBV7-9	TRBJ1-1	CASSPWGRAGRTEAFF	TGTGCCAGCAGCCCATGGGGACGGGCAGGGCGCACTGAAGCTTTCTTT
TRBD2	.	TRBV18	TRBJ2-5	CASSPYPGGGSQETQYF	TGTGCCAGCTCACCGTATCCTGGCGGGGGGAGCCAAGAGACCCAGTACTTC
TRBD1	once	TRBV7-6	TRBJ2-2	CASSTGVNTGELFF	TGTGCCAGCAGCACAGGGGTCAACACCGGGGAGCTGTTTTTT
.	.	TRBV7-9	TRBJ2-1	CASSLPGQPNEQFF	TGTGCCAGCAGCTTACCCGGACAGCCCAATGAGCAGTTCTTC
.	few	TRBV19	TRBJ1-4	CASSTGNEKLFF	TGTGCCAGTAGTACGGGGAATGAAAAACTGTTTTTT
.	.	TRBV11-3	TRBJ1-1	CASSWDGFGTEAFF	TGTGCCAGCAGCTGGGACGGTTTTGGTACTGAAGCTTTCTTT
.	.	TRBV6-1	TRBJ2-7	CASSEAQGRGYEQYF	TGTGCCAGCAGTGAAGCTCAGGGTCGTGGCTACGAGCAGTACTTC
.	.	TRBV6-4	TRBJ2-3	CASSDSFGGTDTQYF	TGTGCCAGCAGTGACTCCTTTGGGGGCACAGATACGCAGTATTTT
.	once	TRBV5-1	TRBJ2-7	CASSLNVGTYEQYF	TGCGCCAGCAGCTTGAATGTGGGGACCTACGAGCAGTACTTC
.	.	TRBV10-3	TRBJ2-3	CAISESVGGADTQYF	TGTGCCATCAGTGAGTCGGTAGGGGGAGCTGATACGCAGTATTTT
.	.	TRBV27	TRBJ2-1	CASSLYPPGPVYNEQFF	TGTGCCAGCAGTTTATATCCCCCCGGGCCAGTTTACAATGAGCAGTTCTTC
TRBD1	.	TRBV19	TRBJ1-5	CASSRTRDRPSF	TGTGCCAGTAGCCGCACCCGGGACAGACCAAGTTTT
.	once	TRBV9	TRBJ2-2	CASSVGGNTGELFF	TGTGCCAGCAGCGTAGGTGGGAACACCGGGGAGCTGTTTTTT
TRBD1	.	TRBV5-4	TRBJ2-6	CASSGGTGPVGANVLTF	TGTGCCAGCAGCGGGGGGACAGGGCCGGTTGGGGCCAACGTCCTGACTTTC
TRBD1	.	TRBV10-3	TRBJ1-4	CAISEWGDRGNEKLFF	TGTGCCATCAGTGAGTGGGGTGACAGGGGTAATGAAAAACTGTTTTTT